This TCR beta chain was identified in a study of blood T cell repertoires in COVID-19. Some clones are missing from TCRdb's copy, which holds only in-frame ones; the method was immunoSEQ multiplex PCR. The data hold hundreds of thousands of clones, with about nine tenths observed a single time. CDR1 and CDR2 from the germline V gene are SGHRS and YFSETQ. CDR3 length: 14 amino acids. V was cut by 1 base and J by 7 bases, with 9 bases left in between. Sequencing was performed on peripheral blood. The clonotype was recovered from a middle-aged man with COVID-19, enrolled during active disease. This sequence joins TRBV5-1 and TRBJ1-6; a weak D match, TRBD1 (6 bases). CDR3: CASSLNRDNSPLHF. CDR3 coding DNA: TGCGCCAGCAGCTTGAACAGGGACAATTCACCCCTCCACTTT.